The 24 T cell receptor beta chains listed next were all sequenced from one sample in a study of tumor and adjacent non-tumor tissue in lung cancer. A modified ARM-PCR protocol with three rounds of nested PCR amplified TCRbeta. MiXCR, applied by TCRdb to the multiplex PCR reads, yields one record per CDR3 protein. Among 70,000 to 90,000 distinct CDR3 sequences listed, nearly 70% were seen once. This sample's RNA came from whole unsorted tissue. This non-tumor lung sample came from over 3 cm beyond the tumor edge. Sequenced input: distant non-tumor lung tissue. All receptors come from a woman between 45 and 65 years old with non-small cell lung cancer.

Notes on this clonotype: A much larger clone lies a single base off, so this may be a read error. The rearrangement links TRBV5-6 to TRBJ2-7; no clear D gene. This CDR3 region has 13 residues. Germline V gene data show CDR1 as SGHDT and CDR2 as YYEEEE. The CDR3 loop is CASSLASAYEHYF. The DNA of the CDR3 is TGTGCCAGCAGCTTGGCCTCAGCCTACGAGCACTACTTC.

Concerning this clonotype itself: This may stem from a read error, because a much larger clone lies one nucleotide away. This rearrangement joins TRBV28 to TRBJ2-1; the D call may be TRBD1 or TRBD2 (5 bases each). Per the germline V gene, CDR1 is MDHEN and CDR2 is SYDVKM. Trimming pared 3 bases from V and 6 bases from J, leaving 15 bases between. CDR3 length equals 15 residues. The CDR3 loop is CASSFRLLGTNEQFF. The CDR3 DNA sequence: TGTGCCAGCAGTTTCCGTCTCCTTGGGACCAATGAGCAGTTCTTC.

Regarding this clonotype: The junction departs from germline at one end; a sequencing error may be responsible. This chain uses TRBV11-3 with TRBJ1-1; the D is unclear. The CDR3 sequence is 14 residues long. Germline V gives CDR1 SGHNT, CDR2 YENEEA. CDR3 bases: TGTACCAGCAGCATAGATGGTGAGACTCCTGAAGCTTTCTTT. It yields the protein CTSSIDGETPEAFF.

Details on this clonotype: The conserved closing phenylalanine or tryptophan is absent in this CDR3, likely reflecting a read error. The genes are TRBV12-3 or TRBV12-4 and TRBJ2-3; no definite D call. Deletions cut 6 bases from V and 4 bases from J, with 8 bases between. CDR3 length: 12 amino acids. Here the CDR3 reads CASSQSSDTQYL. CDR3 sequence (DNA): TGTGCCAGCAGCCAATCCTCAGATACGCAGTATCTT.

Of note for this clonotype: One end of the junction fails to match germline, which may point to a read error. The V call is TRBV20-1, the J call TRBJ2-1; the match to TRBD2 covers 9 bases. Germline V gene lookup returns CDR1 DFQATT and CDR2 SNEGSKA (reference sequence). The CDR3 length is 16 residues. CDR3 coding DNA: TGCGGTGCGAGAACTAGCGGGTGGAGCTCCTACAATGAGCAGTTCTTC. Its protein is CGARTSGWSSYNEQFF.

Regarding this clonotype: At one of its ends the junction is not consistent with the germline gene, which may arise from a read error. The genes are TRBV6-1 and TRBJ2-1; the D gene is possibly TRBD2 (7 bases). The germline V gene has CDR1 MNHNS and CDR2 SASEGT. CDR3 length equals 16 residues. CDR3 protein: CANSGEGGTSYNEQFF. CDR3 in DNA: TGTGCCAACAGTGGGGAGGGCGGGACATCCTACAATGAGCAGTTCTTC.

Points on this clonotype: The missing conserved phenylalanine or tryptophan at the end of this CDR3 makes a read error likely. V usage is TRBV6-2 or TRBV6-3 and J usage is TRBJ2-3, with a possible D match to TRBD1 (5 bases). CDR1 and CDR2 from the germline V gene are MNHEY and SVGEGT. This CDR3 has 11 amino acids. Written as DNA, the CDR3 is TGTGCCAGCCTAGGGGCAGATGCGCAGTATTCT. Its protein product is CASLGADAQYS.

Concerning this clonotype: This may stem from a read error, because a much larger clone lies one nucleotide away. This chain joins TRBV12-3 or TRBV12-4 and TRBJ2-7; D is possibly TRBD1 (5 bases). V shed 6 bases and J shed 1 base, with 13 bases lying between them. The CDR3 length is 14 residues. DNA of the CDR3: TGTGCCAGCAGGGTGGGCAGGGCATCCTACGAGCAGTACTTC. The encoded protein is CASRVGRASYEQYF.

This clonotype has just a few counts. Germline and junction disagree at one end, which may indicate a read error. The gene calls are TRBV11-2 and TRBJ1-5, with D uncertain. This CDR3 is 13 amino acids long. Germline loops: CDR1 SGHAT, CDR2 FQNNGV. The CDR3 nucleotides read TGTTCCAGGAGCTTAGATACTTATCAGCCCCAGCATTTT. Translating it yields CSRSLDTYQPQHF.

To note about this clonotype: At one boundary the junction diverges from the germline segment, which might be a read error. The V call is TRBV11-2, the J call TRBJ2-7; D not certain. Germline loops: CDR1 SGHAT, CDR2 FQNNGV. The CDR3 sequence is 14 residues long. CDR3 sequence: CASSLTLWKDEQYF. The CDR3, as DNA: TGTGCTAGCAGCTTAACCCTTTGGAAGGACGAACAGTACTTC.

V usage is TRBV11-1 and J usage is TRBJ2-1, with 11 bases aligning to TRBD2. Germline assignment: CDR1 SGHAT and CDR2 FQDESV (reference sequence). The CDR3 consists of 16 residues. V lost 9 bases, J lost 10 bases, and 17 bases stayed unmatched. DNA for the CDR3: TGTGCCAGTAGCCCTCTGACTAGCGGGATTCGTAAGGAGCAGTTCTTC. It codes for CASSPLTSGIRKEQFF.

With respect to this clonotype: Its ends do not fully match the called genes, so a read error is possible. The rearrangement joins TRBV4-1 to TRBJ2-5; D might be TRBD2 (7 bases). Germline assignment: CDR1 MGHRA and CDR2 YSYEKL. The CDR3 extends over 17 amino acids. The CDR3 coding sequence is TGTGCCAGCAGTCAAAGTGGCAGGGGAGGGGAAAGAGAGACCCAGTACTTC. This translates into CASSQSGRGGERETQYF.

For the CDR3, the DNA is TGCAATACTAGTCGGGAGACTGAAGCTTTCTTT. It is translated as CNTSRETEAFF. The rearrangement uses TRBV20-1 and TRBJ1-1, with no clear D. Germline CDR1 reads DFQATT; CDR2 reads SNEGSKA (reference sequence). This CDR3 has 11 residues.

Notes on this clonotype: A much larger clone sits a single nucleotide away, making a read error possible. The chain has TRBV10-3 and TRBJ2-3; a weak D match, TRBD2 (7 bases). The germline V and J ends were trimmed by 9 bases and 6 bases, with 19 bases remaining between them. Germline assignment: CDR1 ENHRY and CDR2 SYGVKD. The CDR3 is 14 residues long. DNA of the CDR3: TGTGCCATACGCAGGGGCGGGGGCCCCGATACGCAGTATTTT. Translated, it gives CAIRRGGGPDTQYF.

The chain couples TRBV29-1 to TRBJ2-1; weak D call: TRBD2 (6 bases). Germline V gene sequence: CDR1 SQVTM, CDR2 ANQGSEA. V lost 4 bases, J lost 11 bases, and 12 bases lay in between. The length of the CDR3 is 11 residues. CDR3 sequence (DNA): TGCAGCGTTGGGGCGGGACCCAAGCAGTTCTTC. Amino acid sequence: CSVGAGPKQFF.

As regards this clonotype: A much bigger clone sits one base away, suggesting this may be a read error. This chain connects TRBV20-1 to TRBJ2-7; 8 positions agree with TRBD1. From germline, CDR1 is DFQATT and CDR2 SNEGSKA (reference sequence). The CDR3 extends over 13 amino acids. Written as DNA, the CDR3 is TGCAGTGCTAGAGTGGCAGGACAGGGCGAGCACTACTTC. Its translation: CSARVAGQGEHYF.

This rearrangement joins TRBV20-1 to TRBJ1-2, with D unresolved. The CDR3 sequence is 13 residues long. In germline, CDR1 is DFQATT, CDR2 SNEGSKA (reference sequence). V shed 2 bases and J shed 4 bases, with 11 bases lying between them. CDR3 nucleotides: TGCAGTGCTAGAACGATGGACGGCTATGGCTACACCTTC. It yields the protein CSARTMDGYGYTF.

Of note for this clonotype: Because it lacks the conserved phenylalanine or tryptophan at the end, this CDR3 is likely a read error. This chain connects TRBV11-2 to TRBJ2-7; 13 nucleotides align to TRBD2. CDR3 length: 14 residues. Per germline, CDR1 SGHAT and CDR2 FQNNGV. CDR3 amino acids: CSSSLLAGGYEQYI. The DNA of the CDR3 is TGTAGCAGCAGCTTACTAGCGGGAGGGTACGAGCAGTACATC.

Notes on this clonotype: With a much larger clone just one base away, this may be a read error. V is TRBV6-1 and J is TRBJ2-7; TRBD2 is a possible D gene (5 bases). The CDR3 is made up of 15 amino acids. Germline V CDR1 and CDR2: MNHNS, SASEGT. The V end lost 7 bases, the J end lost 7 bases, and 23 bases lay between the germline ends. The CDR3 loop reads CASIISMAWAGEQYF. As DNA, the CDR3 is TGTGCCAGCATAATATCCATGGCATGGGCGGGTGAGCAGTACTTC.

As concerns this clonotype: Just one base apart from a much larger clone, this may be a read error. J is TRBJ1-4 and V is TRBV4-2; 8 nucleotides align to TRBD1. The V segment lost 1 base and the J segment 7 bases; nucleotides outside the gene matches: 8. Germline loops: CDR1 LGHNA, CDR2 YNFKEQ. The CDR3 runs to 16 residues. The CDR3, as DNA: TGTGCCAGCAGCCAAGTCCCGCAGGGGGCGTTTGAAAAACTGTTTTTT. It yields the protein CASSQVPQGAFEKLFF.

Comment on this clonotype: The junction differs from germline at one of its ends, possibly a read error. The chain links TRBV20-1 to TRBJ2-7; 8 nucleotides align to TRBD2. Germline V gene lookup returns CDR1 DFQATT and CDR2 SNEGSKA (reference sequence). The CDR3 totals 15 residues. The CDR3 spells CSTREISGNTYEQYF. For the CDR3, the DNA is TGCAGTACTAGGGAGATTAGCGGGAACACCTACGAACAGTATTTC.

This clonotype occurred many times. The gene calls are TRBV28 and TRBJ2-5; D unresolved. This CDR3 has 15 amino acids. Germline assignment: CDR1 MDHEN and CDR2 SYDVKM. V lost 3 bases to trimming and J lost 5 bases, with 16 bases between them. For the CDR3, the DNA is TGTGCCAGCAGTTTCGGATCGATCCCGGAGGAGACCCAGTACTTC. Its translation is CASSFGSIPEETQYF. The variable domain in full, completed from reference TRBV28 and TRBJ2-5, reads DVKVTQSSRYLVKRTGEKVFLECVQDMDHENMFWYRQDPGLGLRLIYFSYDVKMKEKGDIPEGYSVSREKKERFSLILESASTNQTSMYLCASSFGSIPEETQYFGPGTRLLVL.

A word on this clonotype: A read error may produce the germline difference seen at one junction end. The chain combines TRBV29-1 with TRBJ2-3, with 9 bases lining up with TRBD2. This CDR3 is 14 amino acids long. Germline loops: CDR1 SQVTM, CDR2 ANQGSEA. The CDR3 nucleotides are TGCAGCGGTATTAGCGGGAGCCGCACAGATATGCAGTATTTT. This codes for CSGISGSRTDMQYF.

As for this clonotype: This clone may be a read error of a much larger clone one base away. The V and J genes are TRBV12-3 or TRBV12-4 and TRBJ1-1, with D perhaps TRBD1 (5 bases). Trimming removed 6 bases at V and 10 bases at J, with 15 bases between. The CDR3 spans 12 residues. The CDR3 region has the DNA TGTGCCAGCAGATCGGGGACGGGAGGAGCTTTCTTT. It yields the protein CASRSGTGGAFF.